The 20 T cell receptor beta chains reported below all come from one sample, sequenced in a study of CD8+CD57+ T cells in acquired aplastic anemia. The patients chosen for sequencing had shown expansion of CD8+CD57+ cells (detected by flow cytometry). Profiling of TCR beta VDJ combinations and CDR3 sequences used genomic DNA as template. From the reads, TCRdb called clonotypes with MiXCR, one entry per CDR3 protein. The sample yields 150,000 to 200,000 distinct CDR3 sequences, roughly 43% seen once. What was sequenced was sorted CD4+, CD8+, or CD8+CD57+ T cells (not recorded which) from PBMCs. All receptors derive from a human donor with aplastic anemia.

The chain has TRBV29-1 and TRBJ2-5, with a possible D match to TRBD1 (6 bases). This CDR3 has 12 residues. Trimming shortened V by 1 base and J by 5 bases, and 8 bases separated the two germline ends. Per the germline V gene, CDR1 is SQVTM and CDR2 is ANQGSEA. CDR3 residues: CSVEGGRETQYF. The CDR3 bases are TGCAGCGTTGAAGGGGGGCGGGAGACCCAGTACTTC.

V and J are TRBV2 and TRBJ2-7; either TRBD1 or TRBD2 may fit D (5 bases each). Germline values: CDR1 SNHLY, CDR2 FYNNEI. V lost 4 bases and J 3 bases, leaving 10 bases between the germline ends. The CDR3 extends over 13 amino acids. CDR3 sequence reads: CASSGVGDYEQYF. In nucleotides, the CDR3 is TGTGCCAGCAGTGGTGTGGGGGACTACGAGCAGTACTTC.

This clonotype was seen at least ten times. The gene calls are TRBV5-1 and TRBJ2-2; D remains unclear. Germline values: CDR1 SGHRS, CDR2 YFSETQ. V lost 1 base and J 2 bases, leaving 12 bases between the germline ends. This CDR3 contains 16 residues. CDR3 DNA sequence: TGCGCCAGCAGCTTGAGGTCAGCTATTAACACCGGGGAGCTGTTTTTT. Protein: CASSLRSAINTGELFF.

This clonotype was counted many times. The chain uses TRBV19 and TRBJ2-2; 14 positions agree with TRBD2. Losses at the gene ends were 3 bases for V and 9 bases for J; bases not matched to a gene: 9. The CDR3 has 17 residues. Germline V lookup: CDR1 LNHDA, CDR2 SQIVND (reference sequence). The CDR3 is CASSIGTSGRFSRELFF. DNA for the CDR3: TGTGCCAGTAGTATCGGGACTAGCGGGAGATTTAGCCGGGAGCTGTTTTTT.

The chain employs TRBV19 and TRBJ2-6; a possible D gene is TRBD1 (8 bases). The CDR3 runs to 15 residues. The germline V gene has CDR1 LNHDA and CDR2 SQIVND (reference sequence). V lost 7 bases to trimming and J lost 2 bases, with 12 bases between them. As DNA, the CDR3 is TGTGCCAGTAACAGGGGGGGACCTGGGGCCAACGTCCTGACTTTC. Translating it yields CASNRGGPGANVLTF. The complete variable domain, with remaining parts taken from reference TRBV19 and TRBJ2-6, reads DGGITQSPKYLFRKEGQNVTLSCEQNLNHDAMYWYRQDPGQGLRLIYYSQIVNDFQKGDIAEGYSVSREKKESFPLTVTSAQKNPTAFYLCASNRGGPGANVLTFGAGSRLTVL.

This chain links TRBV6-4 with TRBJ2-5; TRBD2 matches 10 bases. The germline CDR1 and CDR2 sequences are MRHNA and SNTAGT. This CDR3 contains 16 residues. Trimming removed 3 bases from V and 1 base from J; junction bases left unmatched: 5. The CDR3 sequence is CASSEVASGGQETQYF. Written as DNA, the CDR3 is TGTGCCAGCAGTGAAGTTGCTAGCGGGGGCCAAGAGACCCAGTACTTC.

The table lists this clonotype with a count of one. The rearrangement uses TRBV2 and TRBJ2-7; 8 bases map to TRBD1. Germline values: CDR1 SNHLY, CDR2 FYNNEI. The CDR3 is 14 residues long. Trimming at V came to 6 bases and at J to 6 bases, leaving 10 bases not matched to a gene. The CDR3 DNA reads TGTGCCAGCAGCCCTTGGAAACAGGGGGGCGAGCAGTACTTC. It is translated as CASSPWKQGGEQYF. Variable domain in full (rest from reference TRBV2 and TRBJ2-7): EPEVTQTPSHQVTQMGQEVILRCVPISNHLYFYWYRQILGQKVEFLVSFYNNEISEKSEIFDDQFSVERPDGSNFTLKIRSTKLEDSAMYFCASSPWKQGGEQYFGPGTRLTVT.

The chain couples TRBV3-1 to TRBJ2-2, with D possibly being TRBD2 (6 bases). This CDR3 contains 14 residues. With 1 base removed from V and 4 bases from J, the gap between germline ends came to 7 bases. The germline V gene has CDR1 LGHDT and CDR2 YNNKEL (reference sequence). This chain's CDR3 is CASSQGRATGELFF. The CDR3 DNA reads TGTGCCAGCAGCCAAGGGAGGGCCACCGGGGAGCTGTTTTTT. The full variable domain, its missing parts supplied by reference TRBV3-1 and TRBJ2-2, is DTAVSQTPKYLVTQMGNDKSIKCEQNLGHDTMYWYKQDSKKFLKIMFSYNNKELIINETVPNRFSPKSPDKAHLNLHINSLELGDSAVYFCASSQGRATGELFFGEGSRLTVL.

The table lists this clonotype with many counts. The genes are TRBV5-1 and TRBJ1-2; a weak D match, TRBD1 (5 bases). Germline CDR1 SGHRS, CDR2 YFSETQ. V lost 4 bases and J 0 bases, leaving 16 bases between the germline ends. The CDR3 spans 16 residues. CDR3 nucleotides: TGCGCCAGCAGCCTTACGTTCAGGGAAACTAACTATGGCTACACCTTC. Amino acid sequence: CASSLTFRETNYGYTF.

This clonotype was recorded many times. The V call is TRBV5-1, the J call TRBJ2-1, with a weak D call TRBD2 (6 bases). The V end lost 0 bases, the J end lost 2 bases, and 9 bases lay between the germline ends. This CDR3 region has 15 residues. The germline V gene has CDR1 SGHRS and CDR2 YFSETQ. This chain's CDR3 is CASSLVGSAYNEQFF. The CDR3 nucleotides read TGCGCCAGCAGCTTGGTCGGGAGTGCCTACAATGAGCAGTTCTTC.

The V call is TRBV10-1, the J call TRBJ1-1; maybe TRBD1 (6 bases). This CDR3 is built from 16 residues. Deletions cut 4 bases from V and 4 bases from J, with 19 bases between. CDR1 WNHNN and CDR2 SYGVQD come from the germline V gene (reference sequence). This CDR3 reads CASSANTGKTGTEAFF. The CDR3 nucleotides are TGCGCCAGCAGTGCGAATACGGGCAAGACAGGCACTGAAGCTTTCTTT.

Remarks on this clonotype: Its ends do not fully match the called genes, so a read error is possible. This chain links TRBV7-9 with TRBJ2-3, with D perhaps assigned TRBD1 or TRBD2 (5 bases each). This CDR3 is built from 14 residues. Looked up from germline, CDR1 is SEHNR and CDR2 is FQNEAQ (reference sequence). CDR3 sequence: CASSLNGGLDTRYF. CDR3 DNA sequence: TGTGCCAGCAGCTTAAATGGGGGTCTGGATACGCGGTATTTT. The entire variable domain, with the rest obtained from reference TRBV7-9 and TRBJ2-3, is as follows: DTGVSQNPRHKITKRGQNVTFRCDPISEHNRLYWYRQTLGQGPEFLTYFQNEAQLEKSRLLSDRFSAERPKGSFSTLEIQRTEQGDSAMYLCASSLNGGLDTRYFGPGTRLTVL.

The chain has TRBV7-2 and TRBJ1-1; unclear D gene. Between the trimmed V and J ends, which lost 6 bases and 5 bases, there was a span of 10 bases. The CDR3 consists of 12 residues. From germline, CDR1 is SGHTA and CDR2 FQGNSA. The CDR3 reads CASRLQGTEAFF. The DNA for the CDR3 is TGTGCCAGCAGACTCCAAGGGACTGAAGCTTTCTTT.

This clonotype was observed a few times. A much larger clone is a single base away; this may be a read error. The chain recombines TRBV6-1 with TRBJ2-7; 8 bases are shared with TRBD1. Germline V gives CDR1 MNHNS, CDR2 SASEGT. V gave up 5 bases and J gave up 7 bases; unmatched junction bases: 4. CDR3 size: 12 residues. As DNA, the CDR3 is TGTGCCAGCAGTACTAGGACAGGGGAGCAGTACTTC. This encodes CASSTRTGEQYF.

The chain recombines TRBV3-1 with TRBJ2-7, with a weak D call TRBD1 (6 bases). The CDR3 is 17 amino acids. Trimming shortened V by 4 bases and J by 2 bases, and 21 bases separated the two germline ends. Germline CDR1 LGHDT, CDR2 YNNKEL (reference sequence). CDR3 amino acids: CASSPLSQTGYPYEQYF. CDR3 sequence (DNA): TGTGCCAGCAGCCCGTTAAGTCAGACAGGCTACCCCTACGAGCAGTACTTC.

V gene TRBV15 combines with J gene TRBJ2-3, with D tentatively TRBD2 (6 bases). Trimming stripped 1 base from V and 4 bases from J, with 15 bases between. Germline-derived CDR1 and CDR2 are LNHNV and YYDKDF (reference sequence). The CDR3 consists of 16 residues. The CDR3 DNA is TGTGCCACCAGCAGAGTAGGAGCGGGTTTGTCAGATACGCAGTATTTT. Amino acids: CATSRVGAGLSDTQYF.

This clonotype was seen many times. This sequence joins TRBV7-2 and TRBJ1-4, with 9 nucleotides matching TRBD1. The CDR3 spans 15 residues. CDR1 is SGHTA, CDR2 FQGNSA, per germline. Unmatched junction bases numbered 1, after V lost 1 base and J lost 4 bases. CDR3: CASSLDRGLNEKLFF. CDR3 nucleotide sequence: TGTGCCAGCAGCTTAGACAGGGGGCTTAATGAAAAACTGTTTTTT.

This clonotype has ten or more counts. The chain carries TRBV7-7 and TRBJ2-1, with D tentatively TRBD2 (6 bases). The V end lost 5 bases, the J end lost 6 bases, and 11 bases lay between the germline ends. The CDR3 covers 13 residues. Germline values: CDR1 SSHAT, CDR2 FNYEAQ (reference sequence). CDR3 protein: CASSAGTFNEQFF. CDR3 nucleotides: TGTGCCAGCAGCGCGGGGACTTTCAATGAGCAGTTCTTC.

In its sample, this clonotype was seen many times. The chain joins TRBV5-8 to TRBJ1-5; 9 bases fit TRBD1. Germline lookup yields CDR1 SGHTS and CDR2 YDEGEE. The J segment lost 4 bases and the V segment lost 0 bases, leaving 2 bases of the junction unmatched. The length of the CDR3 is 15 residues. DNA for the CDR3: TGTGCCAGCAGCTTGGGGGACAGGGATAATCAGCCCCAGCATTTT. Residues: CASSLGDRDNQPQHF. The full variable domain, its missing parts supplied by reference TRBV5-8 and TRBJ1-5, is EAGVTQSPTHLIKTRGQQATLRCSPISGHTSVYWYQQALGLGLQFLLWYDEGEERNRGNFPPRFSGRQFPNYSSELNVNALELEDSALYLCASSLGDRDNQPQHFGDGTRLSIL.

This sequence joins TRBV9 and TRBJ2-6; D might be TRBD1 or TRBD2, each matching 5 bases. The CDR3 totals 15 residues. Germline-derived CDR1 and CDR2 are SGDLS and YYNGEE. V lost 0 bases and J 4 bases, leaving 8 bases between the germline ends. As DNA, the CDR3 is TGTGCCAGCAGCGTAGTCGGGGCCGGGGCCAACGTCCTGACTTTC. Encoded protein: CASSVVGAGANVLTF.